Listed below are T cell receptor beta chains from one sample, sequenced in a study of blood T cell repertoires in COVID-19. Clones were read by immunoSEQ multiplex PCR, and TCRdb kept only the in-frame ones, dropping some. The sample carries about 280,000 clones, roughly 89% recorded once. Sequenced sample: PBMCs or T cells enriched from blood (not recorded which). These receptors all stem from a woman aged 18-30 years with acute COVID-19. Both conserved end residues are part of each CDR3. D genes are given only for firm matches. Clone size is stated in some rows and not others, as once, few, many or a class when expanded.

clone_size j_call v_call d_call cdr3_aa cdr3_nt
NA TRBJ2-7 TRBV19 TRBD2 CASSPLAGDYEQYF TGTGCCAGTAGTCCCCTAGCGGGGGATTACGAGCAGTACTTC
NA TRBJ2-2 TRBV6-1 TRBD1 CASSVDRGRAGELFF TGTGCCAGCAGTGTAGACAGGGGGCGGGCCGGGGAGCTGTTTTTT
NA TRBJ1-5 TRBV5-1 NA CASSVRGNQPQHF TGCGCCAGCAGCGTGAGGGGGAATCAGCCCCAGCATTTT
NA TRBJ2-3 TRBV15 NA CATSSELIPGVDTQYF TGTGCCACCAGCAGTGAACTTATACCCGGGGTAGATACGCAGTATTTT
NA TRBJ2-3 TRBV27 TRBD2 CASSPTSGSGTDTQYF TGTGCCAGCAGTCCGACTAGCGGGAGCGGGACAGATACGCAGTATTTT
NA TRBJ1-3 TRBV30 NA CAWSGQGTGNTIYF TGTGCCTGGTCGGGCCAGGGGACTGGAAACACCATATATTTT
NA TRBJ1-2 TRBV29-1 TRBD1 CSATGTANYGYTF TGCAGCGCCACCGGGACAGCTAACTATGGCTACACCTTC
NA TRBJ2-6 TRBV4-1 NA CASSQEGGVSGANVLTF TGCGCCAGCAGCCAAGAGGGAGGCGTCTCTGGGGCCAACGTCCTGACTTTC
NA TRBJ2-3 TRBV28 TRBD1 CASSTPGGSRLGVQYF TGTGCCAGCAGTACGCCAGGGGGCTCCCGCCTTGGGGTGCAGTATTTT
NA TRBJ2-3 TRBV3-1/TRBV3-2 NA CASSRGPTSTDTQYF TGTGCCAGCAGCCGCGGGCCCACTAGCACAGATACGCAGTATTTT
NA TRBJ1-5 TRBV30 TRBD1 CAWTGGFNQPQHF TGTGCCTGGACAGGGGGCTTTAATCAGCCCCAGCATTTT
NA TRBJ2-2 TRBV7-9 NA CASSSQAVGELFF TGTGCCAGCAGCTCTCAGGCTGTTGGGGAGCTGTTTTTT
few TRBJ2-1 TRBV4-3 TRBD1 CASSHGTGTYNEQFF TGCGCCAGCAGCCACGGGACAGGAACATACAATGAGCAGTTCTTC
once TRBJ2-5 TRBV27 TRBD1 CASSRYSGQGRETQYF TGTGCCAGCAGTCGCTACTCGGGACAGGGAAGGGAGACCCAGTACTTC
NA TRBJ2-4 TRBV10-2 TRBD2 CASSESALAGGLLSDIQYF TGCGCCAGCAGTGAGTCCGCCCTAGCGGGAGGCCTCCTTTCGGACATTCAGTACTTC
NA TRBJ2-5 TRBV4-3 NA CASSQDEIQETQYF TGCGCCAGCAGCCAAGATGAGATACAAGAGACCCAGTACTTC
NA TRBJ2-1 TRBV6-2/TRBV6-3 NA CASSYSLEQGSEQFF TGTGCCAGCAGTTACTCACTAGAACAGGGCTCTGAGCAGTTCTTC
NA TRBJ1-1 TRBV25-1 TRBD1 CASRQTTGTGHEAFF TGTGCCAGCAGACAGACTACCGGGACAGGGCATGAAGCTTTCTTT
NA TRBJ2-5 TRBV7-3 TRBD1 CASSLGTEETQYF TGTGCCAGCAGCCTAGGGACAGAAGAGACCCAGTACTTC
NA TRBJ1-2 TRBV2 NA CASPSDGAGAGYGYTF TGTGCCAGTCCTTCAGACGGGGCAGGGGCTGGGTATGGCTACACCTTC
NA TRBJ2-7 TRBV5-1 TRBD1 CASRSGQDRVHEQYF TGCGCCAGCAGGTCCGGTCAGGACAGGGTCCACGAGCAGTACTTC
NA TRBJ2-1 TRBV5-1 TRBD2 CASSPEAGGPPEQFF TGCGCCAGCAGCCCCGAGGCGGGAGGGCCACCTGAGCAGTTCTTC
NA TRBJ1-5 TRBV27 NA CASRLGGRDQPQHF TGTGCCAGCAGACTGGGAGGGCGGGACCAGCCCCAGCATTTT
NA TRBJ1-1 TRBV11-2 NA CASSLQGYTEAFF TGTGCCAGCAGCTTACAGGGGTACACTGAAGCTTTCTTT
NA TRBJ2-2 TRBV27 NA CASSFGTLTGELFF TGTGCCAGCAGTTTCGGTACTCTAACGGGGGAGCTGTTTTTT
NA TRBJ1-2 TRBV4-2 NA CASSQESTARWNYGYTF TGTGCCAGCAGCCAAGAATCGACAGCGAGATGGAACTATGGCTACACCTTC
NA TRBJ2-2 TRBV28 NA CASSFLGGTGELFF TGTGCCAGCAGTTTTCTCGGGGGCACCGGGGAGCTGTTTTTT
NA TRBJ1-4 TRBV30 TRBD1 CAWSRGQTREKLFF TGTGCCTGGAGTCGGGGACAGACACGTGAAAAACTGTTTTTT
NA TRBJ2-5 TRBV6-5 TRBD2 CASSYSISSGRETQYF TGTGCCAGCAGTTACTCGATTAGTAGCGGGAGGGAGACCCAGTACTTC
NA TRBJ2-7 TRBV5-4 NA CASSWSETEQYF TGTGCCAGCAGCTGGAGCGAGACCGAGCAGTACTTC
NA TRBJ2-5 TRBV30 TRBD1 CAWSGGQAAGETQYF TGTGCCTGGAGCGGTGGACAGGCCGCGGGAGAGACCCAGTACTTC
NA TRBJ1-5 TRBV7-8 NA CASSLGPRDQPQHF TGTGCCAGCAGCTTAGGGCCCCGGGATCAGCCCCAGCATTTT
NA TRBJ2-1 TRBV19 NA CASSIRGSTQNEQFF TGTGCCAGTAGTATTAGGGGGTCCACCCAGAATGAGCAGTTCTTC
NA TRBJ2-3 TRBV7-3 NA CASSFTVSDTQYF TGTGCCAGCAGCTTCACGGTTTCAGATACGCAGTATTTT
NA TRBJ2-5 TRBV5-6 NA CASTRMKPETQYF TGTGCCAGCACCCGTATGAAGCCGGAGACCCAGTACTTC
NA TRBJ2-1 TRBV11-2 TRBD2 CASSFGLAGTGGNNEQFF TGTGCCAGCAGCTTTGGCCTAGCGGGTACGGGGGGAAACAATGAGCAGTTCTTC
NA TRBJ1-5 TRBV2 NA CASKRGDSNQPQHF TGTGCCAGCAAGCGCGGGGATAGCAATCAGCCCCAGCATTTT
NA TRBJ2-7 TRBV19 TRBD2 CASRTSGSSYEQYF TGTGCCAGTAGAACTAGCGGGAGCTCCTACGAGCAGTACTTC
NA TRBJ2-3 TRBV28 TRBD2 CASRQGTIQDTQYF TGTGCCAGCAGACAAGGGACTATCCAGGATACGCAGTATTTT
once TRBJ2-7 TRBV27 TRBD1 CASSPSGTGSYEQYF TGTGCCAGCAGCCCGAGTGGGACAGGCTCCTACGAGCAGTACTTC
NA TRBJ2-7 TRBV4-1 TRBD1 CASSQDGGQRTF TGCGCCAGCAGCCAAGATGGGGGACAGAGGACCTTC
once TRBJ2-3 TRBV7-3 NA CASGSRGGDTQYF TGTGCCAGCGGATCAAGGGGGGGAGATACGCAGTATTTT
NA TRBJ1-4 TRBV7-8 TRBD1 CASSPGQINEKLFF TGTGCCAGCAGCCCGGGACAGATTAATGAAAAACTGTTTTTT
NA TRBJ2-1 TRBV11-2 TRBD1 CASSWGSGGHNEQFF TGTGCCAGCAGCTGGGGCTCAGGGGGCCACAATGAGCAGTTCTTC
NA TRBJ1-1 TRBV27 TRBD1 CASSLTGTVGTEAFF TGTGCCAGCAGTTTGACCGGGACAGTGGGCACTGAAGCTTTCTTT